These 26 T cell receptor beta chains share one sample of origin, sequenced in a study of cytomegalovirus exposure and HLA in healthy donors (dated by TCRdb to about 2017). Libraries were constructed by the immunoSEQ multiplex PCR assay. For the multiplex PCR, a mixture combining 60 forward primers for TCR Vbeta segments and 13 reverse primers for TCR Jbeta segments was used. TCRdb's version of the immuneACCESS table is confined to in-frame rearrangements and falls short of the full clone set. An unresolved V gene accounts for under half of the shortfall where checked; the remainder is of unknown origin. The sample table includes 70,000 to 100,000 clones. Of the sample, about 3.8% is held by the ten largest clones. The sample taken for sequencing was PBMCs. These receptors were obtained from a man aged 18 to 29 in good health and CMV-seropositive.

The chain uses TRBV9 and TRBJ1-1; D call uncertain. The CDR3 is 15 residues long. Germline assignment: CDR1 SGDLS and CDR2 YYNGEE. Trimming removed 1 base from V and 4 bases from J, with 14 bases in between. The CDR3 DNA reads TGTGCCAGCAGCGTAAAGCCGACACGGGGCACTGAAGCTTTCTTT. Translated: CASSVKPTRGTEAFF. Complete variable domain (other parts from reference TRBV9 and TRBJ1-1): DSGVTQTPKHLITATGQRVTLRCSPRSGDLSVYWYQQSLDQGLQFLIQYYNGEERAKGNILERFSAQQFPDLHSELNLSSLELGDSALYFCASSVKPTRGTEAFFGQGTRLTVV.

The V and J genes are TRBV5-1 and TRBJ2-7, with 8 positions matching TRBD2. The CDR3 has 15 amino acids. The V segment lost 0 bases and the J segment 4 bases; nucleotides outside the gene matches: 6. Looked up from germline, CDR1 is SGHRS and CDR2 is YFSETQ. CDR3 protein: CASSLGLAGDYEQYF. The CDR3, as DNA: TGCGCCAGCAGCTTGGGCCTAGCGGGCGATTACGAGCAGTACTTC.

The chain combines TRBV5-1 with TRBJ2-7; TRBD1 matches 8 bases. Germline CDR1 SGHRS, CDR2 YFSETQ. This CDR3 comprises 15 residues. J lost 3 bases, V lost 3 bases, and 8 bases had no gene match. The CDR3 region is CASSSGQGNFYEQYF. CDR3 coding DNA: TGCGCCAGCAGCTCAGGACAGGGAAATTTCTACGAGCAGTACTTC. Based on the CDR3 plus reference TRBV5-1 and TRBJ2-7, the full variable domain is KAGVTQTPRYLIKTRGQQVTLSCSPISGHRSVSWYQQTPGQGLQFLFEYFSETQRNKGNFPGRFSGRQFSNSRSEMNVSTLELGDSALYLCASSSGQGNFYEQYFGPGTRLTVT.

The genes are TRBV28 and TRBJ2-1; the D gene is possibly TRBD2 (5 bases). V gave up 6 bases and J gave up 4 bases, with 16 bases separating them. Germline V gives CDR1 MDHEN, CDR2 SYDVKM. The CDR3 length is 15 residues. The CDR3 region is CASSHSERAYNEQFF. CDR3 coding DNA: TGTGCCAGCAGCCATAGCGAGAGGGCTTACAATGAGCAGTTCTTC.

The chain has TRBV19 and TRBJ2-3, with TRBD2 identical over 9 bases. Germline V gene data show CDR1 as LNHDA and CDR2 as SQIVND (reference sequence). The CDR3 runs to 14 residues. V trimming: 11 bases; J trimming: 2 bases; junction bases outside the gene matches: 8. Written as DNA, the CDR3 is TGTGCCTGCAGCGGGGGGCGGGACACAGATACGCAGTATTTT. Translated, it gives CACSGGRDTDTQYF.

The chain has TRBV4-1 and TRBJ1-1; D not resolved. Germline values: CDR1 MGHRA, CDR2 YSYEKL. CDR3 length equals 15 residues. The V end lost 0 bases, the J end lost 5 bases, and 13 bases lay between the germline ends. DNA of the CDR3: TGCGCCAGCAGCCAAGATCATCGAGGGAAAACTGAAGCTTTCTTT. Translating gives CASSQDHRGKTEAFF.

CDR3 region: CASSTRDGGYGYTF. The CDR3, as DNA: TGTGCCAGTAGTACTCGAGACGGGGGCTATGGCTACACCTTC. This chain links TRBV19 with TRBJ1-2, with D perhaps TRBD1 (5 bases). Germline CDR1 is LNHDA and CDR2 is SQIVND (reference sequence). The CDR3 loop spans 14 amino acids. The germline V and J ends were trimmed by 4 bases and 4 bases, with 13 bases remaining between them.

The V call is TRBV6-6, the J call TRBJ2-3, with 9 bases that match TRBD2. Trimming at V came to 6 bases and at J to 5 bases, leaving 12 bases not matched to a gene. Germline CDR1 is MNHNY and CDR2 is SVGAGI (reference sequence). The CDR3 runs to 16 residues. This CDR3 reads CASSKRSGGTEDTQYF. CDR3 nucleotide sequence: TGTGCCAGCAGCAAGAGGAGCGGGGGGACGGAAGATACGCAGTATTTT.

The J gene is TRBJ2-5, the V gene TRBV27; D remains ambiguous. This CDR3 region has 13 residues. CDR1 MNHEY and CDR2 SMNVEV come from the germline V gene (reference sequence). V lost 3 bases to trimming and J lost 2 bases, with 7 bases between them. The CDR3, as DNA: TGTGCCAGCAGTTTTGTTCAACAAGAGACCCAGTACTTC. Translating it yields CASSFVQQETQYF.

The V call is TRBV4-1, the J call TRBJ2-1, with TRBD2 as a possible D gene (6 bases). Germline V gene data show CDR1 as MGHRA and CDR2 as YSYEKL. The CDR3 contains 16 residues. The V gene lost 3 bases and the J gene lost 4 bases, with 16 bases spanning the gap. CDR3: CASSQGWGGSYNEQFF. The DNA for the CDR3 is TGCGCCAGCAGCCAGGGGTGGGGAGGTTCGTACAATGAGCAGTTCTTC.

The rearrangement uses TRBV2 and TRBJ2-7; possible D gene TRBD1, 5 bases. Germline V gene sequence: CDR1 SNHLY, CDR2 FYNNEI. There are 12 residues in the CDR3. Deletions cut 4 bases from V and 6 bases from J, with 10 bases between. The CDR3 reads CASSGAGLEQYF. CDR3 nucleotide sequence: TGTGCCAGCAGTGGCGCAGGGCTCGAGCAGTACTTC.

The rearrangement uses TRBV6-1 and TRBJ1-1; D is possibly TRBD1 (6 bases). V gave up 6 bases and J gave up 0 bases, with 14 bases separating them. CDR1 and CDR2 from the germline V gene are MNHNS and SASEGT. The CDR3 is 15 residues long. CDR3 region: CASRAGTQMNTEAFF. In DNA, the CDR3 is TGTGCCAGCAGAGCCGGGACACAGATGAACACTGAAGCTTTCTTT.

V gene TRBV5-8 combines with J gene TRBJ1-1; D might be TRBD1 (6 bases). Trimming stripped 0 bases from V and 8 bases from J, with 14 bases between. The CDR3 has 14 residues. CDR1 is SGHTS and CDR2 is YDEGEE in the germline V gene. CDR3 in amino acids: CASSLAGGHQEAFF. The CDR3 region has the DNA TGTGCCAGCAGCTTGGCGGGGGGACACCAAGAAGCTTTCTTT.

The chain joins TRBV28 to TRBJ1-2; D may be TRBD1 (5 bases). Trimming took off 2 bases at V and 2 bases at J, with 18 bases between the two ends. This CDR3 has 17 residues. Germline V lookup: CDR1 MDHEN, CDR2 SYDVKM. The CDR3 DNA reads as TGTGCCAGCAGTTTACCGGTTTTGGGCGGGGGGAACTATGGCTACACCTTC. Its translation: CASSLPVLGGGNYGYTF.

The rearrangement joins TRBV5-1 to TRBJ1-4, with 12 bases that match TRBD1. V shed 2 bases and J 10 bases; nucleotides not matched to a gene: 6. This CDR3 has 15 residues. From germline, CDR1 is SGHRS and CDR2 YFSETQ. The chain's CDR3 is CASSLDSGQGAKLFF. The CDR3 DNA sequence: TGCGCCAGCAGCTTAGACTCGGGACAGGGGGCAAAACTGTTTTTT.

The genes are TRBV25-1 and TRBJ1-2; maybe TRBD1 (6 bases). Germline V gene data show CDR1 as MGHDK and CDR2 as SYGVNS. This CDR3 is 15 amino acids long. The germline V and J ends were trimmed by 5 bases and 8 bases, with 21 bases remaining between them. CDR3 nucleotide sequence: TGTGCCAGCAGTACTGGGGGGGGGCAACTGGAGGGCTACACCTTC. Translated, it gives CASSTGGGQLEGYTF.

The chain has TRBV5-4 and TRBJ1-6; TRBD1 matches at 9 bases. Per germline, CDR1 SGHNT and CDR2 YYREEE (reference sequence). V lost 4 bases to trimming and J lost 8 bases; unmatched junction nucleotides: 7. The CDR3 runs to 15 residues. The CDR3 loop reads CASSPGQGGDSPLHF. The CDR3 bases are TGTGCCAGCAGCCCGGGACAGGGAGGGGATTCACCCCTCCACTTT. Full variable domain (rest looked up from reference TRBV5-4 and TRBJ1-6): ETGVTQSPTHLIKTRGQQVTLRCSSQSGHNTVSWYQQALGQGPQFIFQYYREEENGRGNFPPRFSGLQFPNYSSELNVNALELDDSALYLCASSPGQGGDSPLHFGNGTRLTVT.

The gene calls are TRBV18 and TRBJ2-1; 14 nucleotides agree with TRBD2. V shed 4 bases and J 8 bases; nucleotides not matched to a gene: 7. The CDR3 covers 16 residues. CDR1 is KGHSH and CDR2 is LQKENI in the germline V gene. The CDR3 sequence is CASSLRTSGRWDEQFF. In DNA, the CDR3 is TGTGCCAGCTCACTTAGGACTAGCGGGAGGTGGGATGAGCAGTTCTTC.

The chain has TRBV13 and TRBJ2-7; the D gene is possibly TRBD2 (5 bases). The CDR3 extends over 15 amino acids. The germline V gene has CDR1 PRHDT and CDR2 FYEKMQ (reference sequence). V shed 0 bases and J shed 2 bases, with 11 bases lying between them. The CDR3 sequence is CASSLGGSVAYEQYF. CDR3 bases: TGTGCCAGCAGCTTAGGGGGGAGCGTGGCCTACGAGCAGTACTTC.

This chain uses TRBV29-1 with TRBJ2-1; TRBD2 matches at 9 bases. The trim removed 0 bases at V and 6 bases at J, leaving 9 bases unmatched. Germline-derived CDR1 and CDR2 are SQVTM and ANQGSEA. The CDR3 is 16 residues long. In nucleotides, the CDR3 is TGCAGCGTTGAAGATCGGCTAGCGGGGCGGGTCAATGAGCAGTTCTTC. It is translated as CSVEDRLAGRVNEQFF.

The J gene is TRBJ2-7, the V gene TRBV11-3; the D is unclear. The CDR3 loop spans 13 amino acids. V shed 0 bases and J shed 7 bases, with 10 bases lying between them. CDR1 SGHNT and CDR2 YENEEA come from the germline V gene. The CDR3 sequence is CASSLDEAAEQYF. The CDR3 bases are TGTGCCAGCAGCTTAGATGAGGCCGCAGAGCAGTACTTC.

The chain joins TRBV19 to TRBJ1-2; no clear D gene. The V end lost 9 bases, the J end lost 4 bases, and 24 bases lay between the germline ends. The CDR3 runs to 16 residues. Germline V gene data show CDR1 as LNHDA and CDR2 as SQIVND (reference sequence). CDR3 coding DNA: TGTGCCAGCCCCCTTAAAGGGAGGAGGGCTAGCTATGGCTACACCTTC. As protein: CASPLKGRRASYGYTF.

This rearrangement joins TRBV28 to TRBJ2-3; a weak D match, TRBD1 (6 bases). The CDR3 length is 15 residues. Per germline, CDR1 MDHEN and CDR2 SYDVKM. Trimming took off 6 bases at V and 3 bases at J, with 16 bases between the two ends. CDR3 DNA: TGTGCCAGCAGCCTACAGGGAAGAAGGACAGATACGCAGTATTTT. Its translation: CASSLQGRRTDTQYF.

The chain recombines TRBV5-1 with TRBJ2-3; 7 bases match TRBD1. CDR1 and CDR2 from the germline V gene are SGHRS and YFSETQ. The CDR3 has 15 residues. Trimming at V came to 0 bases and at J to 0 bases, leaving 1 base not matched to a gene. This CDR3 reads CASSLGQGSTDTQYF. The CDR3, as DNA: TGCGCCAGCAGCTTGGGACAGGGCAGCACAGATACGCAGTATTTT. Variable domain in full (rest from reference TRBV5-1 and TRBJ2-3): KAGVTQTPRYLIKTRGQQVTLSCSPISGHRSVSWYQQTPGQGLQFLFEYFSETQRNKGNFPGRFSGRQFSNSRSEMNVSTLELGDSALYLCASSLGQGSTDTQYFGPGTRLTVL.

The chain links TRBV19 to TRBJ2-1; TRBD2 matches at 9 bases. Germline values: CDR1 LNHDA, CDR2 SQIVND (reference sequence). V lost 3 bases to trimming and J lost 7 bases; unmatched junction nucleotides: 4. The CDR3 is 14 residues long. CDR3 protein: CASSISGSLNEQFF. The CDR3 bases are TGTGCCAGTAGTATTAGCGGGAGTTTGAATGAGCAGTTCTTC.

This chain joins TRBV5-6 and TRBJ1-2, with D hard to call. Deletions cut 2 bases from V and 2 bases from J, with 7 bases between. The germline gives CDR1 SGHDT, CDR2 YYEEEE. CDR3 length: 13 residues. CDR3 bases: TGTGCCAGCAGCTTAGGCAGGAACTATGGCTACACCTTC. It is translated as CASSLGRNYGYTF.